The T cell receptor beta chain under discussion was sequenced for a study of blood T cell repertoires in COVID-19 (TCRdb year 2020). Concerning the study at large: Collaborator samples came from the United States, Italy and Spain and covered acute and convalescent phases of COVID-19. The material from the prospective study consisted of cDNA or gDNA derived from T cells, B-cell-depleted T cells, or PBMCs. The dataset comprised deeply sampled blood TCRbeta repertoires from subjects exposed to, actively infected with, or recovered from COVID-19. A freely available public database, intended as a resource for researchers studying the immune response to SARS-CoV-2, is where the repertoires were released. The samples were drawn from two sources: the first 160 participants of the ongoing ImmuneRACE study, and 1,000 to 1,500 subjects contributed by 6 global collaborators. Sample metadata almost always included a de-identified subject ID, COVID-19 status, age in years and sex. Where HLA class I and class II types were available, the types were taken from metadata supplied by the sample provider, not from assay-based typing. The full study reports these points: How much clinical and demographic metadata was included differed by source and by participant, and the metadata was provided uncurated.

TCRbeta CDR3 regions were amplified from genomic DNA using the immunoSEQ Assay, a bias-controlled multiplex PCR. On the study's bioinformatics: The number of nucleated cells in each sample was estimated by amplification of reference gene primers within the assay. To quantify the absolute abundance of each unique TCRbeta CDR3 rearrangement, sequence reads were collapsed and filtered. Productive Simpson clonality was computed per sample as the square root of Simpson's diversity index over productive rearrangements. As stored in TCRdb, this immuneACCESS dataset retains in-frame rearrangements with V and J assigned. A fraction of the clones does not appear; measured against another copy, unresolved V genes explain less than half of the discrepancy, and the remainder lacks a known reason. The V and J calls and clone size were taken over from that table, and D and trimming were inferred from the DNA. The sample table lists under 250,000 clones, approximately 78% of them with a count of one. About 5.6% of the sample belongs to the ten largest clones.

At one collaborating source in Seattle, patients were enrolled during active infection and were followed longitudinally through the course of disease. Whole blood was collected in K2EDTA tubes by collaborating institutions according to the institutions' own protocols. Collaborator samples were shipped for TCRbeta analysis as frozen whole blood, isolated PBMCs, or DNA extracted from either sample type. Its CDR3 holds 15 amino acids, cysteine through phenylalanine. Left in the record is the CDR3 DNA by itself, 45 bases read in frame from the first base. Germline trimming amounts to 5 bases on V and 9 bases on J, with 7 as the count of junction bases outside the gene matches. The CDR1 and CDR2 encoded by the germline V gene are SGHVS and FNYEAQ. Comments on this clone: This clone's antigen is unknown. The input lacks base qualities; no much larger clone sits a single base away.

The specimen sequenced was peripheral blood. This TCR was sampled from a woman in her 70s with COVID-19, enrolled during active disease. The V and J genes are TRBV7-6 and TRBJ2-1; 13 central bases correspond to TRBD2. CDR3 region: CASSPGLAGTGEQFF. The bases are TGTGCCAGCAGCCCGGGACTAGCGGGAACCGGTGAGCAGTTCTTC.